Following are 21 T cell receptor beta chains from one sample sequenced in a study of blood T cell repertoires in COVID-19. Clones were read by immunoSEQ multiplex PCR, and TCRdb kept only the in-frame ones, dropping some. The data contain hundreds of thousands of clones, 90% of them singletons. The material sequenced was PBMCs or T cells enriched from blood (not recorded which). The receptors stem from a woman younger than 30 with acute COVID-19.

This clone has more than one count but fewer than ten. The same CDR3 can be traced to other DNA sequences in this sample. The chain recombines TRBV9 with TRBJ2-2, with D possibly being TRBD1 (5 bases). Trimming pared 0 bases from V and 5 bases from J, leaving 8 bases between. CDR3 length: 14 residues. Germline V CDR1 and CDR2: SGDLS, YYNGEE. The CDR3 is CASSVVTGTGELFF. In DNA form, the CDR3 reads TGTGCCAGCAGCGTAGTCACAGGAACCGGGGAGCTGTTTTTT.

Concerning this clone: Other DNA variants within this sample encode the same CDR3. CDR3 in amino acids: CASSSGQNTGELFF. CDR3 DNA sequence: TGTGCCAGCAGTTCGGGACAGAACACCGGGGAGCTGTTTTTT. This sequence joins TRBV28 and TRBJ2-2; TRBD1 is a possible D gene (6 bases). The CDR3 is 14 amino acids. The germline CDR1 and CDR2 sequences are MDHEN and SYDVKM. V was trimmed by 4 bases and J by 1 base, leaving 7 bases between them.

V gene TRBV7-9 combines with J gene TRBJ2-5; D remains ambiguous. This CDR3 comprises 14 residues. V lost 1 base and J 2 bases, leaving 8 bases between the germline ends. Germline V gene lookup returns CDR1 SEHNR and CDR2 FQNEAQ (reference sequence). The CDR3 region is CASSLGAIQETQYF. The CDR3 coding sequence is TGTGCCAGCAGCTTAGGGGCGATTCAAGAGACCCAGTACTTC.

This clone appeared once. J is TRBJ1-1 and V is TRBV12-5, with unresolved D. The CDR3 runs 13 residues. With 3 bases removed from V and 1 base from J, the gap between germline ends came to 6 bases. Germline loops: CDR1 LGHNT, CDR2 FRNRAP. This chain's CDR3 is CASGFQANTEAFF. CDR3 sequence (DNA): TGTGCTAGTGGTTTTCAGGCGAACACTGAAGCTTTCTTT.

CDR3 DNA: TGTGCCAGCAGCCCGAGTGGTCCGGGTCAGCCCCAGCATTTT. Amino acid sequence: CASSPSGPGQPQHF. The chain combines TRBV6-5 with TRBJ1-5; D unresolved. Germline CDR1 is MNHEY and CDR2 is SVGAGI. V shed 6 bases and J shed 6 bases, with 15 bases lying between them. The CDR3 runs 14 residues.

CDR3 DNA sequence: TGTGCCAGCAGTGTCAGGGGCGGGGAGACCCAGTACTTC. It translates to CASSVRGGETQYF. The rearrangement uses TRBV27 and TRBJ2-5, with D tentatively TRBD1 (6 bases). This CDR3 has 13 residues. Trimming shortened V by 5 bases and J by 5 bases, and 12 bases separated the two germline ends. The germline V gene encodes CDR1 MNHEY and CDR2 SMNVEV (reference sequence).

The V call is TRBV28, the J call TRBJ1-1; D uncertain. This CDR3 is built from 14 residues. CDR1 is MDHEN and CDR2 is SYDVKM in the germline V gene. Trimming took off 3 bases at V and 5 bases at J, with 13 bases between the two ends. The CDR3 nucleotides are TGTGCCAGCAGTTTGGAGGTTGCGAGAACTGAAGCTTTCTTT. Translated: CASSLEVARTEAFF.

V gene TRBV7-9 combines with J gene TRBJ2-6, with 11 bases identical to TRBD1. Germline CDR1 is SEHNR and CDR2 is FQNEAQ (reference sequence). The V segment lost 4 bases and the J segment 2 bases; nucleotides outside the gene matches: 7. This CDR3 is built from 18 residues. The CDR3 spells CASSYRGQGDPGANVLTF. For the CDR3, the DNA is TGTGCCAGCAGCTACCGGGGACAGGGGGACCCTGGGGCCAACGTCCTGACTTTC.

This chain connects TRBV27 to TRBJ1-5; D gene uncertain. The length of the CDR3 is 17 residues. Germline loops: CDR1 MNHEY, CDR2 SMNVEV (reference sequence). V lost 5 bases and J lost 0, with 17 bases in between. CDR3 bases: TGTGCCAGCAGTCGAGCGGCGTTAAGGGATAGCAATCAGCCCCAGCATTTT. This encodes CASSRAALRDSNQPQHF.

This chain connects TRBV30 to TRBJ2-1; D might be TRBD2 (6 bases). The CDR3 extends over 13 amino acids. Trimming left V 2 bases short and J 10 bases short, with 15 bases between. Germline V gene sequence: CDR1 GTSNPN, CDR2 SVGIG (reference sequence). The CDR3 DNA is TGTGCCTGGAGTTCTGGCGGGAATGAGGAGCAGTTCTTC. Encoded protein: CAWSSGGNEEQFF.

The chain employs TRBV4-2 and TRBJ2-3, with 7 bases identical to TRBD2. Looked up from germline, CDR1 is LGHNA and CDR2 is YNFKEQ. The J segment lost 4 bases and the V segment lost 0 bases, leaving 4 bases of the junction unmatched. The CDR3 loop spans 15 amino acids. CDR3 in amino acids: CASSQEGGRADTQYF. The CDR3 DNA reads as TGTGCCAGCAGCCAAGAAGGAGGGAGGGCAGATACGCAGTATTTT.

This rearrangement joins TRBV5-1 to TRBJ2-3; the match to TRBD2 covers 7 bases. The length of the CDR3 is 17 residues. V lost 5 bases and J lost 6; bases outside the gene matches: 18. Germline CDR1 reads SGHRS; CDR2 reads YFSETQ. In nucleotides, the CDR3 is TGCGCCAGCAGTTTGACTGGGAGGGGTCGGTTGACGGATACGCAGTATTTT. Encoded protein: CASSLTGRGRLTDTQYF.

The genes are TRBV5-4 and TRBJ1-2; D might be TRBD1 (6 bases). Trimming pared 0 bases from V and 7 bases from J, leaving 16 bases between. CDR1 is SGHNT and CDR2 is YYREEE in the germline V gene (reference sequence). The CDR3 is made up of 15 amino acids. CDR3: CASSLAIQGTFGYTF. In nucleotides, the CDR3 is TGTGCCAGCAGCTTGGCCATACAGGGTACTTTTGGCTACACCTTC.

The J gene is TRBJ2-1, the V gene TRBV28, with TRBD2 matching over 8 bases. After removal of 7 bases from V and 7 bases from J, the junction contained 9 bases not matched to a gene. The CDR3 is made up of 14 amino acids. The germline V gene has CDR1 MDHEN and CDR2 SYDVKM. The CDR3 loop is CASNPVAGRNEQFF. For the CDR3, the DNA is TGTGCCAGCAACCCGGTAGCGGGAAGGAATGAGCAGTTCTTC.

The CDR3 loop reads CASSQVQGGQPQHF. The DNA for the CDR3 is TGTGCCAGCAGCCAAGTCCAGGGGGGACAGCCCCAGCATTTT. The rearrangement uses TRBV3-1 (or the pseudogene TRBV3-2) and TRBJ1-5; 7 positions match TRBD1. V was pared by 1 base and J by 7 bases, with 4 bases of the junction left unmatched. This CDR3 region has 14 residues. Germline-derived CDR1 and CDR2 are LGHDT and YNNKEL (reference sequence).

The CDR3 DNA is TGTGCCAGCCGACAGGGGAGGGCTAATGAAAAACTGTTTTTT. It codes for CASRQGRANEKLFF. The chain carries TRBV6-5 and TRBJ1-4, with 8 bases matching TRBD1. Germline CDR1 reads MNHEY; CDR2 reads SVGAGI. The CDR3 consists of 14 residues. The junction had 5 bases not matched to a gene; V was cut back by 8 bases and J by 3 bases.

This chain connects TRBV6-5 to TRBJ2-1; D is undetermined. Looked up from germline, CDR1 is MNHEY and CDR2 is SVGAGI. The germline V and J ends were trimmed by 6 bases and 10 bases, with 10 bases remaining between them. This CDR3 comprises 11 residues. The CDR3 nucleotides read TGTGCCAGCAGGACTCTGAGAGAGCAGTTCTTC. Its protein product is CASRTLREQFF.

The chain is built from TRBV15 and TRBJ1-4; 8 positions match TRBD1. CDR3 length equals 16 residues. Trimming at V came to 2 bases and at J to 4 bases, leaving 6 bases not matched to a gene. Germline lookup yields CDR1 LNHNV and CDR2 YYDKDF (reference sequence). CDR3 region: CATSRTQGVLNEKLFF. CDR3 coding DNA: TGTGCCACCAGCAGAACACAGGGGGTGCTTAATGAAAAACTGTTTTTT.

This clone was seen a single time. The V gene is TRBV6-5, the J gene TRBJ2-7; the D is unclear. CDR1 MNHEY and CDR2 SVGAGI come from the germline V gene. The CDR3 extends over 14 amino acids. The V end lost 0 bases, the J end lost 3 bases, and 9 bases lay between the germline ends. CDR3 in amino acids: CASSYSLGGYEQYF. DNA of the CDR3: TGTGCCAGCAGTTACTCGCTTGGCGGCTACGAGCAGTACTTC.

This clone appeared a single time. The chain carries TRBV9 and TRBJ1-3; D not certain. This CDR3 spans 18 amino acids. Trimming left V 3 bases short and J 4 bases short, with 23 bases between. Germline V gives CDR1 SGDLS, CDR2 YYNGEE. The CDR3 sequence is CASSGARGSIPSGNTIYF. The CDR3 DNA follows: TGTGCCAGCAGCGGGGCCCGAGGGAGCATCCCCTCGGGAAACACCATATATTTT.

This CDR3 reads CASSSTDRFEKLFF. CDR3 nucleotide sequence: TGTGCCAGCAGTTCTACAGACCGTTTTGAAAAACTGTTTTTT. The chain couples TRBV28 to TRBJ1-4; D gene unclear. Germline V gives CDR1 MDHEN, CDR2 SYDVKM. With 4 bases removed from V and 7 bases from J, the gap between germline ends came to 13 bases. CDR3 size: 14 residues.